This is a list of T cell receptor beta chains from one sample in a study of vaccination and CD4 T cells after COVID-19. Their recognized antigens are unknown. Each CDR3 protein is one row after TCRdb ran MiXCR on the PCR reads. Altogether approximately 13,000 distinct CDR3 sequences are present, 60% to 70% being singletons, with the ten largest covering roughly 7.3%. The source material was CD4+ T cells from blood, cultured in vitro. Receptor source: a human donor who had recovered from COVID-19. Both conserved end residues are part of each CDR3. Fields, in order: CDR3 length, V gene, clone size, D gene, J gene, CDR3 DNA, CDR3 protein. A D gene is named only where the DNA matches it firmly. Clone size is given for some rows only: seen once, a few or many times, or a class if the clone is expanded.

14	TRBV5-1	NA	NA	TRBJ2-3	TGCGCCAGCAGCCCTGACCGAAGCACAGATACGCAGTATTTT	CASSPDRSTDTQYF
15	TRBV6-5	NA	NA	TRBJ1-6	TGTGCCAGCAGTTACCGGAGGGGTTATAATTCACCCCTCCACTTT	CASSYRRGYNSPLHF
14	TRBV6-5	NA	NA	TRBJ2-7	TGTGCCAGCAGTTACAGTCCGTCGGGCTACGAGCAGTACTTC	CASSYSPSGYEQYF
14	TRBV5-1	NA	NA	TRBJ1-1	TGCGCCAGCAGCTTTACAGGGCCTAACACTGAAGCTTTCTTT	CASSFTGPNTEAFF
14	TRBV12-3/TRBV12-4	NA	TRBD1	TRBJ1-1	TGTGCCAGCAGTCCCGGGACAGGGAACACTGAAGCTTTCTTT	CASSPGTGNTEAFF
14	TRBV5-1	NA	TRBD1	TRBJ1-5	TGCGCCAGCAGCCCGGGGACAGGGAATCAGCCCCAGCATTTT	CASSPGTGNQPQHF
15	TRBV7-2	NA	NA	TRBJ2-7	TGTGCCAGCAGCCCCTGGGGGGCACAGGCGCAGGAGCAGTACTTC	CASSPWGAQAQEQYF
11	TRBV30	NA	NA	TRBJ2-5	TGTGCCTGGAGTGCGTTAGAGACCCAGTACTTC	CAWSALETQYF
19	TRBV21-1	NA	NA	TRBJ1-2	TGTGCCAGCAGCATAACACAGGGTAGAGAAAGGGTAGAGTGGTATGGCTACACCTTC	CASSITQGRERVEWYGYTF
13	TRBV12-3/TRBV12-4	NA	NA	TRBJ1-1	TGTGCCAGCAGTGCCACTTTGGTAACTGAAGCTTTCTTT	CASSATLVTEAFF
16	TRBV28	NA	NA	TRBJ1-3	TGTGCCAGCAGCAGTACGGGGGGTTCGACCGGAAACACCATATATTTT	CASSSTGGSTGNTIYF
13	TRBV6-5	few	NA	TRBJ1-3	TGTGCCAGCAGTTACTCGAAAGGAAACACCATATATTTT	CASSYSKGNTIYF
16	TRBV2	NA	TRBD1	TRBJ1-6	TGTGCCAGCACTCGAGGACAGGGAGCATATAATTCACCCCTCCACTTT	CASTRGQGAYNSPLHF
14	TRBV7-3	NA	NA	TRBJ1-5	TGTGCCAGCAGCTTGGCAGGGGGCAATCAGCCCCAGCATTTT	CASSLAGGNQPQHF
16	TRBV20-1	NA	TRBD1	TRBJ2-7	TGCAGTGCTAGAGATGTTACCGGGACAGGGCTCTACGAGCAGTACTTC	CSARDVTGTGLYEQYF
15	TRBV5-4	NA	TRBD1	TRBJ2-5	TGTGCCAGCAGCAGGGACAGGGGGATCGGAAAGACCCAGTACTTC	CASSRDRGIGKTQYF
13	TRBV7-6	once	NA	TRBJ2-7	TGTGCCAGCAGCTTACGTTGGGTTGGCGAGCAGTACTTC	CASSLRWVGEQYF
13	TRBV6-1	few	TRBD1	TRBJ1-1	TGTGCCAGCAGGAGGACAGGGAACACTGAAGCTTTCTTT	CASRRTGNTEAFF
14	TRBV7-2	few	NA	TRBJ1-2	TGTGCCAGCAGCCCATCGACAGAAAACTATGGCTACACCTTC	CASSPSTENYGYTF
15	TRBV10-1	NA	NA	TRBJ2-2	TGCGCCAGCAGATCCGGGACGGGGAACACCGGGGAGCTGTTTTTT	CASRSGTGNTGELFF
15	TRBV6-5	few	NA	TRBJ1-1	TGTGCCAGCAGTTACTCGCAGGCTAAGAACACTGAAGCTTTCTTT	CASSYSQAKNTEAFF
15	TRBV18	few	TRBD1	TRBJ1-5	TGTGCCAGCTCACCTGGGACAGCGGTGGATCAGCCCCAGCATTTT	CASSPGTAVDQPQHF
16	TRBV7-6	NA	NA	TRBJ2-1	TGTGCCAGCAGCGCGGATTGGGGTTCTGACTACAATGAGCAGTTCTTC	CASSADWGSDYNEQFF
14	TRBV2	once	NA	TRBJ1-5	TGTGCCAGCAGTCCCGACAGCCTAAATCAGCCCCAGCATTTT	CASSPDSLNQPQHF
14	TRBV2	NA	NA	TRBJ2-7	TGTGCCAGTCGCGGGACAGAGAGGCTCCGCGAGCAGTACTTC	CASRGTERLREQYF
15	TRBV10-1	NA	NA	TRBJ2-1	TGCGCCAGCAGTGAGGGGCCAGGGGACGGGAATGAGCAGTTCTTC	CASSEGPGDGNEQFF
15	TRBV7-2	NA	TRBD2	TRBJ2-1	TGTGCCAGCAGCAGGATCAGCGGGATCGGGAATGAGCAGTTCTTC	CASSRISGIGNEQFF
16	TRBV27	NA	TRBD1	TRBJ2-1	TGTGCCAGCAGTTTAAGGGCAGGGGGCTTCTACAATGAGCAGTTCTTC	CASSLRAGGFYNEQFF
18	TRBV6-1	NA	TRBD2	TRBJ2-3	TGTGCCAGCAGTCGCCCCCGGACTAGCGAATCTAGCACAGATACGCAGTATTTT	CASSRPRTSESSTDTQYF
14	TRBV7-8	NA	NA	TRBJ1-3	TGTGCCAGCAGCCTCGGAGACTCTGGAAACACCATATATTTT	CASSLGDSGNTIYF
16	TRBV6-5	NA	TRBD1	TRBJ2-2	TGTGCCAGCAGTTATCGGACAGGTCCTAACACCGGGGAGCTGTTTTTT	CASSYRTGPNTGELFF
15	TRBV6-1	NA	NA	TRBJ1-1	TGTGCCAGCAGTCGAGACGTGGCCCCGAACACTGAAGCTTTCTTT	CASSRDVAPNTEAFF
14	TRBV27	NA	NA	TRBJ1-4	TGTGCCAGCAGTTTATCGTCGGAGAATGAAAAACTGTTTTTT	CASSLSSENEKLFF
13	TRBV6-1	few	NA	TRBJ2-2	TGTGCCAGCAGTGAAGGGACAGTCTGGGAGCTGTTTTTT	CASSEGTVWELFF
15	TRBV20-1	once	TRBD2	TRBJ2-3	TGCAGTGCTAGGGCTAGCGGTTCTGGCACAGATACGCAGTATTTT	CSARASGSGTDTQYF
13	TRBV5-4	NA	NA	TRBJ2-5	TGTGCCAGCAGCCAGGAGAGCCAAGAGACCCAGTACTTC	CASSQESQETQYF
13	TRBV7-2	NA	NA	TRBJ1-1	TGTGCCAGCAGTTTGGACAGGAACACTGAAGCTTTCTTT	CASSLDRNTEAFF
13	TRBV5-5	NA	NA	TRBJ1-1	TGTGCCAGCAGCTTCCAGGGAGACACTGAAGCTTTCTTT	CASSFQGDTEAFF
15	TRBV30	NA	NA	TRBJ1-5	TGTGCCTGGAGTGCCCGGGCTGGGGGCAATCAGCCCCAGCATTTT	CAWSARAGGNQPQHF
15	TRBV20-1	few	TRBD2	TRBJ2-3	TGCAGTGCAGGACTAGCGAGAGACTTGGGGGATACGCAGTATTTT	CSAGLARDLGDTQYF
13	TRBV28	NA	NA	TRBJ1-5	TGTGCCAGCACCGTTAATAGCAATCAGCCCCAGCATTTT	CASTVNSNQPQHF
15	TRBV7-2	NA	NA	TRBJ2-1	TGTGCCAGCAGCTCCGGACGGCCGTCCTACAATGAGCAGTTCTTC	CASSSGRPSYNEQFF
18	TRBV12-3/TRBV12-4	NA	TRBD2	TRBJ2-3	TGTGCCAGCACTTCCAACCCCCCTAGCGGGAGGGAGGGAGATACGCAGTATTTT	CASTSNPPSGREGDTQYF
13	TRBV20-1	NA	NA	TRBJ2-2	TGCAGTGCTAGAGATGGGACTGCGGGTGGGCTGTTTTTT	CSARDGTAGGLFF
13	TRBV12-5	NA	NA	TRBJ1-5	TGTGCTAGTGGTTGGCATCGCAATCAGCCCCAGCATTTT	CASGWHRNQPQHF
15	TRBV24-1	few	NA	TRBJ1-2	TGTGCCACCGAGGGGCACCGGGACGGAGCCTATGGCTACACCTTC	CATEGHRDGAYGYTF
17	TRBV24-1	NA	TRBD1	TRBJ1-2	TGTGCCACAGCCGCCGGGGGGGGCAGGGGGCGTACTTCTGGCTACACCTTC	CATAAGGGRGRTSGYTF
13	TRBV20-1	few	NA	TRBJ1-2	TGCAGTGCACTAGGGGATCTGATCTATGGCTACACCTTC	CSALGDLIYGYTF
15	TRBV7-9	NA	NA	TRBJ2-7	TGTGCCAGCAGCTCTTTTTGGCAGGGGAAACTCGAGCAGTACTTC	CASSSFWQGKLEQYF
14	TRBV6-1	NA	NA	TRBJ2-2	TGTGCCAGCAGCCCGGACCCGAACACCGGGGAGCTGTTTTTT	CASSPDPNTGELFF
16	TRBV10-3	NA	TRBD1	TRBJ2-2	TGTGCCATCAGGACAACAGGGGGCAGAAACACCGGGGAGCTGTTTTTT	CAIRTTGGRNTGELFF
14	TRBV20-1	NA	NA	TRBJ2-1	TGCAGTGCTAGTGACCCGAGTCTCCCCAATGAGCAGTTCTTC	CSASDPSLPNEQFF
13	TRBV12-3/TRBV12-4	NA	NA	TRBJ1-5	TGTGCCAGCAGTTACACTTCTGAACAGCCCCAGCATTTT	CASSYTSEQPQHF